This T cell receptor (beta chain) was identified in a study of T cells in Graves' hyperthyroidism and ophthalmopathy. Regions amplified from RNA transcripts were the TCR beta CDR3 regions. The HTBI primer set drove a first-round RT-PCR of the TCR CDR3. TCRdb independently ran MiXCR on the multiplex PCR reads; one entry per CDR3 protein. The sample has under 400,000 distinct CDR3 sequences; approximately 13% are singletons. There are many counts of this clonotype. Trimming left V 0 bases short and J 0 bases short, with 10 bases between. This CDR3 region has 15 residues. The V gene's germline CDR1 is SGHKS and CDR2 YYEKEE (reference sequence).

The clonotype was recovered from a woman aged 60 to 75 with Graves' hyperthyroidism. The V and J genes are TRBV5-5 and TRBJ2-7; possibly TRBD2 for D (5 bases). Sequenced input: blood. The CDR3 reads CASSLVPGSSYEQYF. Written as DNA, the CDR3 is TGTGCCAGCAGCTTGGTCCCGGGGAGCTCCTACGAGCAGTACTTC.